This T cell receptor (beta chain) was profiled in a study of long-term antiretroviral therapy in people with HIV. About the study: Of all samples, the earliest predate the 2015 immediate-ART recommendation by about a decade.

Findings and caveats of the study: HIV repertoires covered narrower CDR3 length ranges than controls did. Collection of the blood, which took place between about 2004 and 2018, possibly occurred under older ART regimens.

As to this clone: Its target is not known.

At the survey level, the v3.0 immunoSEQ assay was run. For each individual sample, sequencing targeted roughly 40,000-55,000 T-cell genomes. Generated by immunoSEQ multiplex PCR, the TCRdb table keeps only in-frame clones and is missing some. The sample includes about 17,000 clones, 75% to 85% of them seen just once. V lost 1 base to trimming and J lost 8 bases, with 20 bases between them. From germline, CDR1 is WSHSY and CDR2 SAAADI. There are 16 residues in the CDR3. This rearrangement joins TRBV10-2 to TRBJ1-2; D gene ambiguous. This receptor was taken from a man aged 18 to 29 with HIV. The sample was unsorted PBMCs, taken 0.3 years after starting antiretroviral therapy. The CDR3 nucleotides are TGCGCCAGCAGTGAGTTTACTGATGTAGGGCTGGAGGGCTACACCTTC. As protein: CASSEFTDVGLEGYTF.